Shown below are 17 T cell receptor beta chains from a single sample sequenced in a study of T cell repertoires in cytomegalovirus infection. TCRdb reprocessed the reads with MiXCR, giving one entry per CDR3 protein. The sample contains hundreds of thousands of distinct CDR3 sequences, around a third of which appear only once. Which antigens these TCRs recognize remains unknown. The material was cultured CD8+ T cells from PBMCs, obtained from culture after CMV antigen stimulation. The receptor set was obtained from a human donor in good health (CMV status not recorded). Some clones in this sample may be carry-over from other donors' samples.

The chain links TRBV5-6 to TRBJ2-1; D is perhaps TRBD1 (6 bases). The CDR3 length is 15 residues. The germline gives CDR1 SGHDT, CDR2 YYEEEE. V was shortened by 4 bases and J by 3 bases, with 14 bases between the two germline ends. CDR3 sequence: CASSPRTANYNEQFF. The CDR3 nucleotides read TGTGCCAGCAGCCCCCGGACAGCAAACTACAATGAGCAGTTCTTC.

At least ten counts were recorded for this clonotype. This rearrangement joins TRBV7-2 to TRBJ1-1; D is possibly TRBD1 (5 bases). From germline, CDR1 is SGHTA and CDR2 FQGNSA. The length of the CDR3 is 14 residues. The V and J ends lost 5 bases and 1 base respectively, with 11 bases between them. CDR3 in amino acids: CASSLLGANTEAFF. The CDR3 region has the DNA TGTGCCAGCAGCCTTCTAGGGGCGAACACTGAAGCTTTCTTT.

This clonotype showed up just a few times. In DNA, the CDR3 is TGTGCCAGCAGCTCCGACAACCGACAGGGCAATGAGCAGTTCTTC. It encodes CASSSDNRQGNEQFF. This chain uses TRBV7-9 with TRBJ2-1, with 7 nucleotides matching TRBD1. Trimming at V came to 4 bases and at J to 6 bases, leaving 9 bases not matched to a gene. This CDR3 contains 15 residues. Germline V gene data show CDR1 as SEHNR and CDR2 as FQNEAQ (reference sequence).

This clonotype has just a few counts. The chain couples TRBV12-5 to TRBJ2-1; 7 bases are a match to TRBD1. The ends lost 3 bases at V and 0 bases at J; junction bases unmatched: 8. This CDR3 spans 17 amino acids. The V gene's germline CDR1 is LGHNT and CDR2 FRNRAP. The CDR3 loop reads CASGFVLRGSSYNEQFF. The CDR3, as DNA: TGTGCTAGTGGTTTTGTCCTCAGGGGGAGCTCCTACAATGAGCAGTTCTTC.

This clonotype was counted ten times or more. The chain couples TRBV7-9 to TRBJ1-6, with a tentative D call TRBD1 (6 bases). This CDR3 is built from 16 residues. From germline, CDR1 is SEHNR and CDR2 FQNEAQ (reference sequence). Deletions cut 4 bases from V and 0 bases from J, with 10 bases between. The chain's CDR3 is CASSSGQFSYNSPLHF. DNA for the CDR3: TGTGCCAGCAGCTCAGGACAGTTCTCCTATAATTCACCCCTCCACTTT.

This clonotype turned up a few times. V is TRBV13 and J is TRBJ1-2; possibly TRBD1 for D (6 bases). Germline CDR1 reads PRHDT; CDR2 reads FYEKMQ (reference sequence). The CDR3 is 14 amino acids. The V and J ends lost 5 bases and 6 bases respectively, with 16 bases between them. CDR3 DNA sequence: TGTGCCAGCAGCGGGTCAGGGGATGTAGATGGCTACACCTTC. Translating it yields CASSGSGDVDGYTF.

V and J are TRBV19 and TRBJ2-3, with D possibly matching TRBD1 (5 bases). V dropped 5 bases and J dropped 1 base, with 16 bases sitting between them. Per germline, CDR1 LNHDA and CDR2 SQIVND (reference sequence). This CDR3 region has 16 residues. The CDR3 loop is CASSPRQSYRTDTQYF. Here the CDR3 DNA reads TGTGCCAGTAGTCCTCGACAGAGCTACCGCACAGATACGCAGTATTTT.

V and J are TRBV6-2 or TRBV6-3 and TRBJ1-5; D gene uncertain. The CDR3 contains 15 residues. Germline CDR1 is MNHEY and CDR2 is SVGEGT. The V gene lost 5 bases and the J gene lost 0 bases, with 11 bases spanning the gap. For the CDR3, the DNA is TGTGCCAGCAGTGCCGACATTTATAGCAATCAGCCCCAGCATTTT. This translates into CASSADIYSNQPQHF.

This clonotype was picked up many times. CDR3 sequence: CSATTRGRPPRRRELFF. CDR3 sequence (DNA): TGCAGTGCTACCACCCGGGGCAGACCACCGCGCAGGCGGGAGCTGTTTTTT. This sequence joins TRBV20-1 and TRBJ2-2; D tentatively fits TRBD1 or TRBD2 (5 bases each). The length of the CDR3 is 17 residues. V lost 4 bases and J lost 9, with 27 bases in between. Germline V gene sequence: CDR1 DFQATT, CDR2 SNEGSKA (reference sequence).

The CDR3 here is CASIYPPAGEQYF. For the CDR3, the DNA is TGTGCCAGCATCTACCCTCCGGCGGGCGAGCAGTACTTC. The V gene is TRBV6-5, the J gene TRBJ2-7, with D perhaps TRBD2 (5 bases). The CDR3 is made up of 13 amino acids. V dropped 7 bases and J dropped 6 bases, with 16 bases sitting between them. CDR1 MNHEY and CDR2 SVGAGI come from the germline V gene.

The V call is TRBV7-3, the J call TRBJ2-3; 10 bases align to TRBD1. V shed 4 bases, J shed 3 bases, and the junction held 10 bases outside the gene matches. The CDR3 runs to 17 residues. CDR1 and CDR2 (germline): SGHTA, FQGTGA. The chain's CDR3 is CASSSNPGQGNTDTQYF. The CDR3 nucleotides are TGTGCCAGCAGCTCTAACCCGGGACAGGGGAATACAGATACGCAGTATTTT. Based on the CDR3 plus reference TRBV7-3 and TRBJ2-3, the full variable domain is GAGVSQTPSNKVTEKGKYVELRCDPISGHTALYWYRQSLGQGPEFLIYFQGTGAADDSGLPNDRFFAVRPEGSVSTLKIQRTERGDSAVYLCASSSNPGQGNTDTQYFGPGTRLTVL.

The chain recombines TRBV5-1 with TRBJ2-5, with 7 bases lining up with TRBD2. CDR3 size: 15 residues. CDR1 and CDR2 (germline): SGHRS, YFSETQ. Trimming removed 1 base from V and 2 bases from J; junction bases left unmatched: 5. The CDR3 region is CASSLLSGSQETQYF. The DNA of the CDR3 is TGCGCCAGCAGCTTGCTTAGCGGGTCACAAGAGACCCAGTACTTC.

The chain combines TRBV29-1 with TRBJ1-1; 8 nucleotides align to TRBD1. This CDR3 has 14 residues. Trimming took 5 bases from V and 7 from J; bases not matched to a gene: 12. Germline V gene data show CDR1 as SQVTM and CDR2 as ANQGSEA. CDR3 region: CSVHRTGWNNEAFF. The CDR3 bases are TGCAGCGTTCACCGGACAGGGTGGAATAATGAAGCTTTCTTT.

The V and J genes are TRBV19 and TRBJ1-2, with a possible D match to TRBD1 (6 bases). The CDR3 spans 14 residues. Germline assignment: CDR1 LNHDA and CDR2 SQIVND (reference sequence). Deletions cut 7 bases from V and 2 bases from J, with 14 bases between. The DNA for the CDR3 is TGTGCCAGTATCCAGACAGGAGTGAACTATGGCTACACCTTC. Protein: CASIQTGVNYGYTF.

Written as DNA, the CDR3 is TGTGCCAGCACCCGGGGACTAGCGGGGCGCACCGGGGAGCTGTTTTTT. Translating it yields CASTRGLAGRTGELFF. This chain joins TRBV12-3 or TRBV12-4 and TRBJ2-2, with 13 bases aligning to TRBD2. This CDR3 spans 16 amino acids. V shed 7 bases, J shed 4 bases, and the junction held 6 bases outside the gene matches.

The CDR3 spells CASSLGYTGESNEKLFF. CDR3 coding DNA: TGCGCCAGCAGCTTGGGATATACAGGGGAGAGCAATGAAAAACTGTTTTTT. The J gene is TRBJ1-4, the V gene TRBV5-1; 7 nucleotides line up with TRBD1. The V gene's germline CDR1 is SGHRS and CDR2 YFSETQ. V lost 0 bases, J lost 5 bases, and 10 bases stayed unmatched. CDR3 length: 17 residues.

The chain couples TRBV27 to TRBJ2-7; D gene ambiguous. Trimming pared 3 bases from V and 2 bases from J, leaving 11 bases between. Germline V CDR1 and CDR2: MNHEY, SMNVEV (reference sequence). CDR3 length equals 14 residues. The CDR3 sequence is CASSFGVHPYEQYF. The CDR3 DNA is TGTGCCAGCAGTTTTGGCGTCCACCCCTACGAGCAGTACTTC.